Many counts were recorded for the clone carrying this T cell receptor beta chain. Its antigen remains unidentified. This specimen belongs to a study of early T cells in non-severe SARS-CoV-2 infection. Study-level information: Unpaired chains resulted from sequencing bulk RNA of unsorted whole blood. General study points: The matching step, a VDJdb search, favored anti-spike CD8 responses and missed private and CD4 specificities.

Individually, cDNA molecules had unique molecular identifiers attached to them. TCRdb reanalysed the 5' RACE reads using MiXCR and keeps one entry per CDR3 protein. The sample shows 75,000 to 100,000 distinct CDR3 sequences, 16% of them seen only once. V shed 6 bases and J shed 0 bases, with 11 bases lying between them. The V gene's germline CDR1 is SNHLY and CDR2 FYNNEI. This CDR3 is built from 14 residues. The sequence was obtained from an adult who was a healthcare worker with PCR-confirmed SARS-CoV-2 infection or an uninfected control (not recorded which). This chain uses TRBV2 with TRBJ1-1, with D uncertain. Sequences were obtained from whole blood. CDR3 protein: CASRALNMNTEAFF. The DNA of the CDR3 is TGTGCCAGCAGGGCACTTAACATGAACACTGAAGCTTTCTTT.